Listed below are T cell receptor beta chains from one sample, sequenced in a study of blood T cell repertoires in COVID-19. Measured with immunoSEQ multiplex PCR; TCRdb has only the in-frame clones, and not every one. The data contain around 81,000 clones, approximately 86% of them singletons. Sequenced sample: peripheral blood. The receptors were sampled from a woman older than 75 with acute or convalescent COVID-19. CDR3s include the opening cysteine and the closing phenylalanine or tryptophan. Each record gives: D gene, J gene, clone size, V gene, CDR3 DNA, CDR3 protein. D genes are given only for firm matches. Some rows have no size entry. The others give once, few or many, or a class for an expanded clone.

d_call: TRBD1
j_call: TRBJ1-6
clone_size: -
v_call: TRBV30
cdr3_nt: TGTGCCTGCCTGGACAGGGAGGGATCACCCCTCCACTTT
cdr3_aa: CACLDREGSPLHF

d_call: TRBD1
j_call: TRBJ2-1
clone_size: -
v_call: TRBV11-2
cdr3_nt: TGTGCCAGCAGCCTCGGGACAGGGTACAATGAGCAGTTCTTC
cdr3_aa: CASSLGTGYNEQFF

d_call: -
j_call: TRBJ2-5
clone_size: -
v_call: TRBV3-1/TRBV3-2
cdr3_nt: TGTGCCAGCAGCCAAGGGGGGGAAAGGTCTGGGACCCAGTACTTC
cdr3_aa: CASSQGGERSGTQYF

d_call: TRBD1
j_call: TRBJ1-5
clone_size: -
v_call: TRBV7-9
cdr3_nt: TGTGCCAGCAGCTACTCTAAGACAGGGGGCGCCGATAGCAATCAGCCCCAGCATTTT
cdr3_aa: CASSYSKTGGADSNQPQHF

d_call: -
j_call: TRBJ1-2
clone_size: -
v_call: TRBV25-1
cdr3_nt: TGTGCCAGCAGTGCGTTACGGGGTGACTATGGCTACACCTTC
cdr3_aa: CASSALRGDYGYTF

d_call: TRBD1
j_call: TRBJ2-7
clone_size: -
v_call: TRBV30
cdr3_nt: TGTGCCAGCGAGGCCCGGGACAGGGTCTACGAGCAGTACTTC
cdr3_aa: CASEARDRVYEQYF

d_call: TRBD1
j_call: TRBJ1-5
clone_size: -
v_call: TRBV7-6
cdr3_nt: TGTGCCAGCAGCCAAACAGGGGGCCACGGGGGACCCCAGCATTTT
cdr3_aa: CASSQTGGHGGPQHF

d_call: TRBD1
j_call: TRBJ1-2
clone_size: once
v_call: TRBV27
cdr3_nt: TGTGCCAGCAGCCTCATCGGGACAGGGACAAACAACTATGGCTACACCTTC
cdr3_aa: CASSLIGTGTNNYGYTF

d_call: -
j_call: TRBJ1-6
clone_size: few
v_call: TRBV23-1
cdr3_nt: TGCGCCAGCAGTCGGGAGGGCCCTTATTCACCCCTCCACTTT
cdr3_aa: CASSREGPYSPLHF

d_call: -
j_call: TRBJ2-5
clone_size: -
v_call: TRBV5-5
cdr3_nt: TGTGCCAGCAGCTTGGCGGGGATTTTAGAGACCCAGTACTTC
cdr3_aa: CASSLAGILETQYF

d_call: TRBD1
j_call: TRBJ1-2
clone_size: -
v_call: TRBV27
cdr3_nt: TGTGCCAGCAGCCGGACAGGGTACTACTATGGCTACACCTTC
cdr3_aa: CASSRTGYYYGYTF

d_call: TRBD1
j_call: TRBJ1-1
clone_size: once
v_call: TRBV4-2
cdr3_nt: TGTGCCAGCAGCCAAACTCCGGGACAGGGCAGCACTGAAGCTTTCTTT
cdr3_aa: CASSQTPGQGSTEAFF

d_call: TRBD1
j_call: TRBJ1-2
clone_size: -
v_call: TRBV10-3
cdr3_nt: TGTGCCGCCTCAGGGGGTAATCTAGGTGGCTACACCTTC
cdr3_aa: CAASGGNLGGYTF

d_call: TRBD1
j_call: TRBJ2-5
clone_size: -
v_call: TRBV12-5
cdr3_nt: TGTGCTAGTGCTCCCGACAGGGGGTTCCAAGAGACCCAGTACTTC
cdr3_aa: CASAPDRGFQETQYF

d_call: -
j_call: TRBJ2-4
clone_size: -
v_call: TRBV19
cdr3_nt: TGTGCCAGTAGTGGGGTACACGGGGGCAAAAACATTCAGTACTTC
cdr3_aa: CASSGVHGGKNIQYF

d_call: TRBD2
j_call: TRBJ2-5
clone_size: -
v_call: TRBV2
cdr3_nt: TGTGCCAGCAGTTTTACTAGCGGGGGGGAGACCCAGTACTTC
cdr3_aa: CASSFTSGGETQYF

d_call: -
j_call: TRBJ1-3
clone_size: -
v_call: TRBV28
cdr3_nt: TGTGCCAGCAGTTCGGGGGGCTCTGGAAACACCATATATTTT
cdr3_aa: CASSSGGSGNTIYF

d_call: -
j_call: TRBJ1-5
clone_size: -
v_call: TRBV12-3/TRBV12-4
cdr3_nt: TGTGCCAGCAAGGCGGAAAGTCAGCCCCAGCATTTT
cdr3_aa: CASKAESQPQHF

d_call: -
j_call: TRBJ1-5
clone_size: -
v_call: TRBV19
cdr3_nt: TGTGCCAGTATCGACAGGTATAGCAATCAGCCCCAGCATTTT
cdr3_aa: CASIDRYSNQPQHF

d_call: TRBD2
j_call: TRBJ2-6
clone_size: -
v_call: TRBV2
cdr3_nt: TGTGCCAGCCAGCTCCGGGCAAGCGGGGTAACCAGCTCTGGGGCCAACGTCCTGACTTTC
cdr3_aa: CASQLRASGVTSSGANVLTF